These 21 T cell receptor beta chains share one sample of origin, sequenced in a study of T cells after yellow fever vaccination. In TCRdb, the 5' RACE reads were re-called with MiXCR into one record per CDR3 protein. The table shows around 340,000 distinct CDR3 sequences, with 12% occurring only once. Sequences were derived from CD4+ T cells sorted from PBMCs, sampled 15 days after the yellow fever booster vaccination. These TCRs come from a man aged 18 to 29 who received the YFV17D yellow fever vaccine.

This rearrangement joins TRBV19 to TRBJ2-5; 7 nucleotides line up with TRBD1. The CDR3 is 15 residues long. V shed 8 bases and J 2 bases; nucleotides not matched to a gene: 11. Germline CDR1 reads LNHDA; CDR2 reads SQIVND (reference sequence). CDR3 DNA sequence: TGTGCCAGTTCGGGGACAGCCAGACTACAAGAGACCCAGTACTTC. It specifies CASSGTARLQETQYF. The whole variable domain, filled in from reference TRBV19 and TRBJ2-5, reads DGGITQSPKYLFRKEGQNVTLSCEQNLNHDAMYWYRQDPGQGLRLIYYSQIVNDFQKGDIAEGYSVSREKKESFPLTVTSAQKNPTAFYLCASSGTARLQETQYFGPGTRLLVL.

This clonotype was counted a few times. The chain links TRBV6-2 or TRBV6-3 to TRBJ1-3; 11 bases match TRBD1. Germline-derived CDR1 and CDR2 are MNHEY and SVGEGT. The CDR3 covers 15 residues. J lost 2 bases, V lost 6 bases, and 3 bases had no gene match. CDR3 in amino acids: CASRRTGGAGNTIYF. The CDR3 coding sequence is TGTGCCAGCAGGAGGACAGGGGGCGCTGGAAACACCATATATTTT.

The chain uses TRBV19 and TRBJ1-4, with a weak D call TRBD1 (5 bases). The V gene's germline CDR1 is LNHDA and CDR2 SQIVND (reference sequence). The CDR3 is 13 amino acids. V gave up 9 bases and J gave up 0 bases, with 8 bases separating them. The DNA for the CDR3 is TGTGCCAGCCGGGGGGCAACTAATGAAAAACTGTTTTTT. Protein: CASRGATNEKLFF. The full variable domain, its missing parts supplied by reference TRBV19 and TRBJ1-4, is DGGITQSPKYLFRKEGQNVTLSCEQNLNHDAMYWYRQDPGQGLRLIYYSQIVNDFQKGDIAEGYSVSREKKESFPLTVTSAQKNPTAFYLCASRGATNEKLFFGSGTQLSVL.

The rearrangement uses TRBV4-3 and TRBJ2-6, with D perhaps TRBD2 (7 bases). The V gene lost 4 bases and the J gene lost 8 bases, with 21 bases spanning the gap. The germline V gene has CDR1 LGHNA and CDR2 YSLEER. The CDR3 is 17 amino acids. CDR3 amino acids: CASSRWGGRLASNVLTF. DNA for the CDR3: TGCGCCAGCAGCCGGTGGGGGGGCAGGCTGGCGTCCAACGTCCTGACTTTC.

The chain recombines TRBV7-7 with TRBJ1-3; no reliable D call. The germline V gene has CDR1 SSHAT and CDR2 FNYEAQ (reference sequence). The CDR3 has 14 residues. The DNA for the CDR3 is TGTGCTAGCTCAAGAATGGCGATCGGAAACACCATATATTTT. Protein product: CASSRMAIGNTIYF.

This clonotype was counted only a few times. The chain employs TRBV6-1 and TRBJ2-1; 8 nucleotides line up with TRBD2. The CDR3 runs to 14 residues. Germline assignment: CDR1 MNHNS and CDR2 SASEGT. After removal of 7 bases from V and 8 bases from J, the junction contained 10 bases not matched to a gene. The chain's CDR3 is CASNRASGGDEQFF. CDR3 DNA: TGTGCCAGCAACCGGGCCTCGGGAGGGGATGAGCAGTTCTTC.

This clonotype occurred a few times. The CDR3 nucleotides read TGTGCCAGCAGCCAAGGTCCCCTAGTCCAAGAGACCCAGTACTTC. Translating gives CASSQGPLVQETQYF. The chain links TRBV3-1 to TRBJ2-5, with unresolved D. The V end was cut by 1 base, the J end by 1 base, with 10 bases between. Looked up from germline, CDR1 is LGHDT and CDR2 is YNNKEL (reference sequence). The CDR3 covers 15 residues.

This clonotype was seen only a few times. V gene TRBV5-1 combines with J gene TRBJ2-7; D gene ambiguous. V dropped 5 bases and J dropped 2 bases, with 11 bases sitting between them. The CDR3 runs 13 residues. Per germline, CDR1 SGHRS and CDR2 YFSETQ. CDR3 protein: CASRPDGTYEQYV. The CDR3 DNA sequence: TGCGCCAGCAGACCGGACGGTACCTACGAGCAGTACGTC.

The chain couples TRBV5-1 to TRBJ1-1; the match to TRBD1 covers 7 bases. The CDR3 is 14 residues long. Germline CDR1 is SGHRS and CDR2 is YFSETQ. V was clipped by 3 bases and J by 1 base; unmatched bases: 3. Written as DNA, the CDR3 is TGCGCCAGCAGCTGGGGACAGCAGAACACTGAAGCTTTCTTT. Translating gives CASSWGQQNTEAFF.

The genes are TRBV28 and TRBJ1-2; TRBD1 matches at 9 bases. Trimming at V came to 5 bases and at J to 4 bases, leaving 8 bases not matched to a gene. Germline CDR1 and CDR2: MDHEN and SYDVKM. The CDR3 is 15 residues long. As DNA, the CDR3 is TGTGCCAGCAGTCAACAGGGGGCGCAGTTCTATGGCTACACCTTC. The encoded protein is CASSQQGAQFYGYTF.

The table lists this clonotype with a few counts. The V and J genes are TRBV21-1 and TRBJ2-5. TRBV21-1 is an annotated pseudogene. The CDR3 length is 12 residues. The CDR3 DNA reads as TGTGCCAGCAGCAAATATAGCGAGACCCAGTACTTC. Translated, it gives CASSKYSETQYF.

This clonotype was counted ten times or more. The rearrangement uses TRBV7-2 and TRBJ2-7; possible D gene TRBD2, 7 bases. Trimming took off 8 bases at V and 4 bases at J, with 12 bases between the two ends. CDR3 size: 12 residues. Looked up from germline, CDR1 is SGHTA and CDR2 is FQGNSA. For the CDR3, the DNA is TGTGCCAGCGGGGGAGGGGGTTACGAGCAGTACTTC. Residues: CASGGGGYEQYF.

This clonotype came up once. The rearrangement uses TRBV4-1 and TRBJ2-5; 7 bases are a match to TRBD2. The length of the CDR3 is 17 residues. Germline V gene data show CDR1 as MGHRA and CDR2 as YSYEKL. V dropped 1 base and J dropped 4; count of bases not matched to a gene: 12. The CDR3 nucleotides are TGCGCCAGCAGCCAAGTCCAGAGTGGGGGGGATGGAGAGACCCAGTACTTC. Protein product: CASSQVQSGGDGETQYF.

This clonotype turned up a few times. The chain has TRBV28 and TRBJ2-3, with TRBD2 identical over 8 bases. Germline CDR1 is MDHEN and CDR2 is SYDVKM. This CDR3 comprises 16 residues. J gave up 1 base and V 2 bases, and 5 bases lay outside the gene matches. DNA of the CDR3: TGTGCCAGCAGTTTACCCGCGACTAGCGGCACAGATACGCAGTATTTT. The encoded protein is CASSLPATSGTDTQYF.

This clonotype was counted only a few times. The chain employs TRBV20-1 and TRBJ1-2; D is unclear. The CDR3 loop spans 15 amino acids. The germline CDR1 and CDR2 sequences are DFQATT and SNEGSKA (reference sequence). Trimming pared 0 bases from V and 3 bases from J, leaving 14 bases between. The CDR3 protein is CSARDPRKSYYGYTF. The CDR3 DNA reads TGCAGTGCTAGAGATCCAAGAAAGTCGTACTATGGCTACACCTTC.

This clonotype was found many times. V and J are TRBV7-9 and TRBJ2-7, with D uncertain. The CDR3 is 12 amino acids. The germline gives CDR1 SEHNR, CDR2 FQNEAQ (reference sequence). The V and J ends lost 2 bases and 10 bases respectively, with 12 bases between them. The CDR3 coding sequence is TGTGCCAGCAGCTTACTTCGACTTCCCCAGTACTTC. Translation gives CASSLLRLPQYF.

The rearrangement joins TRBV6-1 to TRBJ1-5, with D unclear. Trimming removed 8 bases from V and 1 base from J, with 9 bases in between. The CDR3 runs to 13 residues. Germline loops: CDR1 MNHNS, CDR2 SASEGT. The CDR3 DNA is TGTGCCAGCGCGGGAGACAGCAATCAGCCCCAGCATTTT. It is translated as CASAGDSNQPQHF.

This clonotype was counted many times. This chain connects TRBV5-6 to TRBJ2-7; D is possibly TRBD1 or TRBD2 (5 bases each). Between the trimmed V and J ends, which lost 3 bases and 5 bases, there was a span of 15 bases. This CDR3 spans 14 amino acids. The germline CDR1 and CDR2 sequences are SGHDT and YYEEEE. The CDR3, as DNA: TGTGCCAGCAGCTCTCTTCAGGGAGTAGACGAGCAGTACGTC. As protein: CASSSLQGVDEQYV.

The chain uses TRBV5-6 and TRBJ1-6; D possibly corresponds to TRBD1 (5 bases). The germline V gene encodes CDR1 SGHDT and CDR2 YYEEEE. CDR3 size: 19 residues. Trimming shortened V by 0 bases and J by 3 bases, and 19 bases separated the two germline ends. The CDR3 sequence is CASSLEGARRGFYNSPLHF. As DNA, the CDR3 is TGTGCCAGCAGCTTGGAAGGGGCCCGCCGGGGGTTCTATAATTCACCCCTCCACTTT.

The chain couples TRBV20-1 to TRBJ2-7, with TRBD2 identical over 12 bases. The ends lost 1 base at V and 6 bases at J; junction bases unmatched: 7. Germline values: CDR1 DFQATT, CDR2 SNEGSKA (reference sequence). There are 15 residues in the CDR3. CDR3 DNA sequence: TGCAGTGCTAGAGGCCCTAGCGGGGGGGCCGGCGAGCAGTACTTC. This gives the protein CSARGPSGGAGEQYF.

This clonotype was counted ten times or more. V and J are TRBV5-1 and TRBJ2-4; 9 nucleotides match TRBD1. J gave up 11 bases and V 4 bases, and 13 bases lay outside the gene matches. Germline CDR1 SGHRS, CDR2 YFSETQ. This CDR3 is built from 15 residues. This CDR3 reads CASSPGGTGRTVQYF. The CDR3 DNA reads TGCGCCAGCAGCCCCGGGGGGACAGGGAGGACTGTTCAGTACTTC.